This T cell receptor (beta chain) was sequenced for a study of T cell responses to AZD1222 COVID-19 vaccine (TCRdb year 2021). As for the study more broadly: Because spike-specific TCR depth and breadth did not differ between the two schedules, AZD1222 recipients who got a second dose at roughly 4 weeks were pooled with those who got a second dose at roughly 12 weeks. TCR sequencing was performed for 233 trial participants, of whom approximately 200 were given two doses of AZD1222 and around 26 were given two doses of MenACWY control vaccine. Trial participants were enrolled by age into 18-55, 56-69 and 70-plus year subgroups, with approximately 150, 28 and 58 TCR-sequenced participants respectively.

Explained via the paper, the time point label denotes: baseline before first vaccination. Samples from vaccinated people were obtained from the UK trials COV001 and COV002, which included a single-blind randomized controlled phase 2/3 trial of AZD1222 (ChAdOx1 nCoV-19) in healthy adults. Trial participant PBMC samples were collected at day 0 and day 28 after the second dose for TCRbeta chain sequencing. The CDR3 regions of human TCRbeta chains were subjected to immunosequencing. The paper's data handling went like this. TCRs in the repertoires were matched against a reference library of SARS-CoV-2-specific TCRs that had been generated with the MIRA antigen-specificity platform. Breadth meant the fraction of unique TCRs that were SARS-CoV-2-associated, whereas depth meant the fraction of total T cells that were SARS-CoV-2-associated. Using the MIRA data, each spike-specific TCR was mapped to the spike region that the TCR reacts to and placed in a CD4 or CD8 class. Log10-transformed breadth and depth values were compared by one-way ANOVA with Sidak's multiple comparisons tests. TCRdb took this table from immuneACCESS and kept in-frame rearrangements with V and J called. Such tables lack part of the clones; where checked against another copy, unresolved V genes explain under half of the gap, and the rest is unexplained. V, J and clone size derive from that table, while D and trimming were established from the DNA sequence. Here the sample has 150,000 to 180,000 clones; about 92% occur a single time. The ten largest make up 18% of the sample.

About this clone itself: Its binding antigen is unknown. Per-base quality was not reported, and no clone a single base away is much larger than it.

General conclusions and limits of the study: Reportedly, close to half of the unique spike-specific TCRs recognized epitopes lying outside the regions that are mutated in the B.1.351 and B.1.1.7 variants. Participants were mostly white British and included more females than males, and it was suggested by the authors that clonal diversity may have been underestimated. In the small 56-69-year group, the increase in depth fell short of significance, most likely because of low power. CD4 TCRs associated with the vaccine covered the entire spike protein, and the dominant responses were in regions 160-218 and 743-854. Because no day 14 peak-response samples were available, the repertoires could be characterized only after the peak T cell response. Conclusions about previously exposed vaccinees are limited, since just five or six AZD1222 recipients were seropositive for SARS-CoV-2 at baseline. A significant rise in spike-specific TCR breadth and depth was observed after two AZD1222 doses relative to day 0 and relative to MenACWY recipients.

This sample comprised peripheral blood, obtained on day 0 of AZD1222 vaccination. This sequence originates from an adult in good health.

The nucleotides are TGTGCCAGCAGCGTAGAAGGGGCCCCTATAAACATTCAGTACTTC. Its protein reads: CASSVEGAPINIQYF. The V gene is TRBV9 and the J gene is TRBJ2-4, with TRBD1 perhaps the D gene, on 5 matching bases. V and J are truncated by 0 bases and 6 bases respectively, leaving an intervening sequence of 13 bases. CDR1 and CDR2 are drawn from the germline V gene: SGDLS, YYNGEE. The CDR3 goes from the cysteine to the phenylalanine over 15 residues. Kept here is only the CDR3 DNA, which spans 45 bases and is read in frame from base 1.